What follows are 22 T cell receptor beta chains derived from one specimen sequenced in a study of response to subunit inactivated influenza vaccine. TCRdb processed the RT-PCR reads anew with MiXCR; each CDR3 protein has one entry. The sample contains roughly 520,000 distinct CDR3 sequences, 25% of which appear only once. Sequenced here: CD4+ T cells sorted from PBMCs, sampled more than 4 days after vaccination. The origin of the receptors is a man aged 45-65 years who received an inactivated influenza vaccine.

The V gene is TRBV7-2, the J gene TRBJ2-7; D might be TRBD2 (5 bases). The CDR3 sequence is 14 residues long. In germline, CDR1 is SGHTA, CDR2 FQGNSA. Trimming stripped 2 bases from V and 7 bases from J, with 15 bases between. CDR3 sequence: CASSLTGIEREQYF. For the CDR3, the DNA is TGTGCCAGCAGCTTAACCGGGATAGAGAGGGAGCAGTACTTC.

The chain combines TRBV24-1 with TRBJ2-1; a weak D match, TRBD2 (6 bases). Trimming pared 3 bases from V and 9 bases from J, leaving 14 bases between. This CDR3 is 14 amino acids long. CDR1 and CDR2 from the germline V gene are KGHDR and SFDVKD. CDR3 coding DNA: TGTGCCACCAGTGATGCGACTAGTCCAAGTGAGCAGTTCTTC. Translated: CATSDATSPSEQFF.

The genes are TRBV10-3 and TRBJ2-3; the D is unclear. The CDR3 covers 12 residues. CDR1 is ENHRY, CDR2 SYGVKD, per germline. V was trimmed by 4 bases and J by 4 bases, leaving 6 bases between them. Here the CDR3 reads CAISVSSDTQYF. The DNA for the CDR3 is TGTGCCATCAGTGTCTCATCAGATACGCAGTATTTT.

The table lists this clonotype with a few counts. This chain connects TRBV6-2 or TRBV6-3 to TRBJ2-2; D possibly corresponds to TRBD2 (5 bases). Germline assignment: CDR1 MNHEY and CDR2 SVGEGT. Deletions cut 0 bases from V and 2 bases from J, with 13 bases between. This CDR3 is built from 17 residues. In DNA form, the CDR3 reads TGTGCCAGCAGTTACTCGAAAGGGAGCGCCAACACCGGGGAGCTGTTTTTT. Residues: CASSYSKGSANTGELFF.

This clonotype was seen more than once but under ten times. At one end the junction does not follow the germline gene, possibly because of a read error. The chain has TRBV12-3 or TRBV12-4 and TRBJ2-2; perhaps TRBD1 as D (5 bases). CDR3 length: 15 residues. DNA of the CDR3: TGTGCCAGCAGCTTAGACAGTGCCGTGACCGGGGAGCTGTTTTTT. Protein product: CASSLDSAVTGELFF.

The chain carries TRBV5-1 and TRBJ2-3, with 9 bases aligning to TRBD1. Germline V gene sequence: CDR1 SGHRS, CDR2 YFSETQ. The CDR3 has 17 residues. J lost 4 bases, V lost 0 bases, and 9 bases had no gene match. CDR3 sequence: CASSLGSGTGSSDTQYF. CDR3 nucleotides: TGCGCCAGCAGCTTGGGTTCCGGGACAGGGTCTTCAGATACGCAGTATTTT.

The genes are TRBV30 and TRBJ2-2; 10 bases agree with TRBD2. Trimming cost V 1 base and J 4 bases; bases outside gene matches: 3. Germline CDR1 reads GTSNPN; CDR2 reads SVGIG (reference sequence). There are 15 residues in the CDR3. The CDR3 loop reads CAWSGTSGRTGELFF. CDR3 DNA: TGTGCCTGGAGTGGGACTAGCGGCCGCACCGGGGAGCTGTTTTTT.

This clonotype has at least ten counts. The chain recombines TRBV11-2 with TRBJ2-1; 9 bases agree with TRBD1. This CDR3 comprises 16 residues. Trimming removed 1 base from V and 6 bases from J; junction bases left unmatched: 7. Germline assignment: CDR1 SGHAT and CDR2 FQNNGV. CDR3 amino acids: CASSLAGTGFSNEQFF. The DNA for the CDR3 is TGTGCCAGCAGCTTAGCCGGGACAGGGTTTTCCAATGAGCAGTTCTTC.

This clonotype occurred a few times. This chain joins TRBV29-1 and TRBJ2-5; D may be TRBD1 (5 bases). The CDR3 extends over 15 amino acids. Germline V lookup: CDR1 SQVTM, CDR2 ANQGSEA. V lost 0 bases to trimming and J lost 1 base, with 12 bases between them. The CDR3: CSVEDTHRIQETQYF. DNA for the CDR3: TGCAGCGTTGAAGATACTCACAGGATCCAAGAGACCCAGTACTTC.

The chain joins TRBV20-1 to TRBJ1-1; D perhaps matches TRBD1 (5 bases). The germline V gene encodes CDR1 DFQATT and CDR2 SNEGSKA (reference sequence). This CDR3 has 12 amino acids. CDR3: CRKQEINTEAFF. As DNA, the CDR3 is TGCAGGAAACAGGAGATAAACACTGAAGCTTTCTTT.

The chain joins TRBV20-1 to TRBJ1-6, with 9 bases matching TRBD1. CDR1 and CDR2 from the germline V gene are DFQATT and SNEGSKA (reference sequence). V lost 5 bases and J lost 6; bases outside the gene matches: 2. CDR3 length equals 13 residues. Here the CDR3 reads CSAGGQGNSPLHF. In DNA, the CDR3 is TGCAGTGCTGGGGGACAGGGTAATTCACCCCTCCACTTT.

This clonotype was seen a few times. The rearrangement uses TRBV6-1 and TRBJ1-4; D might be TRBD1 (5 bases). Germline values: CDR1 MNHNS, CDR2 SASEGT. The CDR3 spans 16 residues. V dropped 6 bases and J dropped 8 bases, with 22 bases sitting between them. DNA for the CDR3: TGTGCCAGCAGACCAGCAGGGTTAGGGGTTGGAGAAAAACTGTTTTTT. As protein: CASRPAGLGVGEKLFF.

This clonotype was picked up a small number of times. The chain combines TRBV6-2 or TRBV6-3 with TRBJ2-2; D remains unclear. V was pared by 7 bases and J by 10 bases, with 16 bases between. Germline V gene sequence: CDR1 MNHEY, CDR2 SVGEGT. The CDR3 totals 13 residues. The CDR3 DNA reads TGTGCCAGCAAAAATTACGGAGATTTGGAGCTGTTTTTT. Protein product: CASKNYGDLELFF.

This clonotype was picked up many times. The chain links TRBV12-3 or TRBV12-4 to TRBJ1-2; no definite D call. The CDR3 totals 13 residues. V shed 6 bases and J shed 0 bases, with 8 bases lying between them. CDR3 coding DNA: TGTGCCAGCAGCCCCGGTTCTAACTATGGCTACACCTTC. Protein sequence: CASSPGSNYGYTF.

The rearrangement links TRBV27 to TRBJ1-6, with TRBD1 matching 9 bases. V was clipped by 6 bases and J by 8 bases; unmatched bases: 8. The CDR3 is made up of 15 amino acids. Per the germline V gene, CDR1 is MNHEY and CDR2 is SMNVEV (reference sequence). CDR3 in DNA: TGTGCCAGCAGGAAGGGACAGGGAACATATTCACCCCTCCACTTT. Its translation: CASRKGQGTYSPLHF.

The CDR3 sequence is CATSRALTGADEQYF. Here the CDR3 DNA reads TGTGCCACCAGCAGAGCCCTGACAGGGGCCGACGAGCAGTACTTC. The chain uses TRBV15 and TRBJ2-7; 8 bases are a match to TRBD1. V lost 1 base, J lost 5 bases, and 7 bases stayed unmatched. From germline, CDR1 is LNHNV and CDR2 YYDKDF (reference sequence). The CDR3 is 15 residues long.

The J gene is TRBJ2-4, the V gene TRBV11-2, with D possibly called TRBD1 or TRBD2 (5 bases each). There are 16 residues in the CDR3. CDR1 SGHAT and CDR2 FQNNGV come from the germline V gene. The V end was cut by 4 bases, the J end by 3 bases, with 16 bases between. CDR3 bases: TGTGCCAGCAGCTCTGGGACCGCCGCGGGCAAAAACATTCAGTACTTC. This translates into CASSSGTAAGKNIQYF.

This clonotype occurred a few times. The chain is built from TRBV10-1 and TRBJ1-1; D uncertain. The germline gives CDR1 WNHNN, CDR2 SYGVQD (reference sequence). Trimming took off 0 bases at V and 2 bases at J, with 10 bases between the two ends. There are 15 residues in the CDR3. The CDR3 protein is CASSESAAQNTEAFF. The DNA for the CDR3 is TGCGCCAGCAGTGAGTCTGCCGCTCAAAACACTGAAGCTTTCTTT.

The rearrangement links TRBV2 to TRBJ2-3; a possible D gene is TRBD2 (6 bases). Germline CDR1 SNHLY, CDR2 FYNNEI. The V end lost 10 bases, the J end lost 5 bases, and 13 bases lay between the germline ends. CDR3 length: 12 residues. The CDR3 region has the DNA TGTGCCATCCATGCGGGGAGAGATACGCAGTATTTT. This encodes CAIHAGRDTQYF.

This clonotype was seen a few times. The CDR3: CASSQGQATYEQYF. DNA of the CDR3: TGTGCCAGCAGCCAAGGACAGGCCACCTACGAGCAGTACTTC. The chain joins TRBV7-2 to TRBJ2-7, with 7 bases aligning to TRBD1. CDR1 and CDR2 (germline): SGHTA, FQGNSA. The CDR3 totals 14 residues. J gave up 2 bases and V 5 bases, and 6 bases lay outside the gene matches.

This clonotype has ten or more counts. The chain links TRBV25-1 to TRBJ2-7; 7 bases align to TRBD1. CDR1 and CDR2 from the germline V gene are MGHDK and SYGVNS. The CDR3 contains 14 residues. V lost 10 bases, J lost 2 bases, and 11 bases stayed unmatched. The DNA of the CDR3 is TGTGCCACGGCAGTAGACCAGGGGGCCTACGAGCAGTACTTC. It encodes CATAVDQGAYEQYF.

This clonotype showed up just a few times. V is TRBV7-8 and J is TRBJ1-5; perhaps TRBD1 as D (6 bases). In germline, CDR1 is SGHVS, CDR2 FQNEAQ. V lost 0 bases, J lost 3 bases, and 9 bases lay in between. The CDR3 sequence is 15 residues long. Written as DNA, the CDR3 is TGTGCCAGCAGCTTAGCCCGACAGGTCAATCAGCCCCAGCATTTT. This codes for CASSLARQVNQPQHF.